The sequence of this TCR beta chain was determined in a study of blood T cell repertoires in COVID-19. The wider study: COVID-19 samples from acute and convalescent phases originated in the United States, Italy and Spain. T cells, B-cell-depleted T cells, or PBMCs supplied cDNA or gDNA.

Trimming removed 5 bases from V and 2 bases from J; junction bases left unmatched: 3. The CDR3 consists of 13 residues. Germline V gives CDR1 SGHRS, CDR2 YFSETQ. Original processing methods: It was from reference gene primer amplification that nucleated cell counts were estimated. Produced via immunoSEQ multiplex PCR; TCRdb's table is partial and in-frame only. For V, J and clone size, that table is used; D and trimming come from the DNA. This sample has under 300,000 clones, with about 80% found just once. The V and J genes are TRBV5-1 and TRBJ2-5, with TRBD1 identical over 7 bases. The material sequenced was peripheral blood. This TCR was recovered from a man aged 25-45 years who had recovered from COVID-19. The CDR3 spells CASRGQPQETQYF. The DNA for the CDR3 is TGCGCCAGCAGGGGACAGCCACAAGAGACCCAGTACTTC.